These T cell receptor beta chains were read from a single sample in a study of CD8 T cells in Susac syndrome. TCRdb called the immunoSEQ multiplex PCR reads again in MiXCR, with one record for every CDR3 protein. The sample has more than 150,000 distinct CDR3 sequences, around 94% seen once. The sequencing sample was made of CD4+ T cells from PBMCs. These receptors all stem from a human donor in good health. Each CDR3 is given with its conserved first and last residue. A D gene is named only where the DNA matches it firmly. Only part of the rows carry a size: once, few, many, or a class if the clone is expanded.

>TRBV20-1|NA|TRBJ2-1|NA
CSARDYGGFQAYNEQFF
TGCAGTGCTAGAGATTATGGGGGCTTCCAAGCCTACAATGAGCAGTTCTTC
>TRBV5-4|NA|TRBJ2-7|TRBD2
CASSLVFSGTSYEQYF
TGTGCCAGCAGCTTGGTATTTAGCGGGACCTCCTACGAGCAGTACTTC
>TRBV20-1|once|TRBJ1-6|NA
CSARASGGNSPLHF
TGCAGTGCTAGAGCATCGGGAGGTAATTCACCCCTCCACTTT
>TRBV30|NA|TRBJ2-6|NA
CAWSLHSGANVLTF
TGTGCCTGGAGCCTACACTCTGGGGCCAACGTCCTGACTTTC
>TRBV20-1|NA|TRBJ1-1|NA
CSAPEGSMNTEAFF
TGCAGTGCTCCGGAGGGGAGCATGAACACTGAAGCTTTCTTT
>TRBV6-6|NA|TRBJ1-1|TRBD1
CASSSVRTGGREAFF
TGTGCCAGCAGTTCTGTACGGACAGGGGGCCGAGAAGCTTTCTTT
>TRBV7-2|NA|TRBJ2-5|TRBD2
CASTPGGGTQYF
TGTGCCAGCACGCCCGGCGGGGGGACCCAGTACTTC
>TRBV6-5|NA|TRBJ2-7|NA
CASDHSKGIDEQYF
TGTGCCAGCGACCACTCTAAGGGGATAGACGAGCAGTACTTC
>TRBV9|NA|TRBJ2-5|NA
CASSGPGTVHETQYF
TGTGCCAGCAGCGGACCAGGGACGGTCCATGAGACCCAGTACTTC
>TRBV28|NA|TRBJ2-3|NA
CASSLFGRDTQYF
TGTGCCAGCAGTTTGTTCGGGCGAGATACGCAGTATTTT
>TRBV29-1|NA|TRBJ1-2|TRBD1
CSVGGRQGTGGYTF
TGCAGCGTTGGAGGCCGACAGGGAACGGGAGGCTACACCTTC
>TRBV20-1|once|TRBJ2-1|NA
CSARVGGRYNEQFF
TGCAGTGCTAGAGTTGGCGGGCGGTACAATGAGCAGTTCTTC